These T cell receptor beta chains were read from a single sample in a study of T cell responses to AZD1222 COVID-19 vaccine. Repertoires were generated with immunoSEQ multiplex PCR, while TCRdb's copy carries only in-frame clones and drops some. The sample consists of 110,000 or so clones, over 85% of them appearing once. Sequencing used peripheral blood, obtained on day 0 of MenACWY control vaccination. Every receptor here comes from an adult in good health. Each CDR3 is given with its conserved first and last residue. D genes are given only for firm matches. Part of the rows lack a size; the others show once, few, many or a class for expanded clones.

D gene,V gene,CDR3 length,J gene,clone size,CDR3 DNA,CDR3 protein
TRBD2,TRBV9,16,TRBJ2-1,.,TGTGCCAGCAGCTTCGGGGGGGTAAGCTCCTACAATGAGCAGTTCTTC,CASSFGGVSSYNEQFF
.,TRBV5-4,14,TRBJ1-2,.,TGTGCCAGCAGCTTGGAAAGGGAACCCTATGGCTACACCTTC,CASSLEREPYGYTF
.,TRBV19,13,TRBJ1-2,.,TGTGCCAGTACCCAACCTCAAGAGTCTGGCTACACCTTC,CASTQPQESGYTF
TRBD1,TRBV29-1,12,TRBJ1-2,.,TGCAGCGCCTCGGACAGGGCGGGAGGCTACACCTTC,CSASDRAGGYTF
.,TRBV7-9,14,TRBJ1-2,.,TGTGCCAGCAGCTTTAGGGGGGGCCAATATGGCTACACCTTC,CASSFRGGQYGYTF
.,TRBV28,15,TRBJ1-6,.,TGTGCCAGCAGTTTATTTGCGGACCCCGGTTCACCCCTCCACTTT,CASSLFADPGSPLHF
.,TRBV19,18,TRBJ2-6,.,TGTGCCAGTAGAGGGCCCAGGGCGGGGAACTCTGGGGCCAACGTCCTGACTTTC,CASRGPRAGNSGANVLTF
.,TRBV5-1,15,TRBJ2-3,.,TGCGCCAGCAGCGCATCCGGGACTTGGGGAGATACGCAGTATTTT,CASSASGTWGDTQYF
.,TRBV2,12,TRBJ2-5,.,TGTGCCAGCAGTGAGAAAGAGGAGACCCAGTACTTC,CASSEKEETQYF
.,TRBV5-6,15,TRBJ1-5,.,TGTGCCAGCAGCTTGGGAGGGTCCCTAAATCAGCCCCAGCATTTT,CASSLGGSLNQPQHF
.,TRBV6-5,13,TRBJ1-1,once,TGTGCCAGCAGTTCGTGGGGCTTCACTGAAGCTTTCTTT,CASSSWGFTEAFF
.,TRBV6-5,15,TRBJ2-7,.,TGTGCCAGCAGTTACTCGGATCCAGGCTACTACGAGCAGTACTTC,CASSYSDPGYYEQYF
.,TRBV3-1/TRBV3-2,14,TRBJ1-5,.,TGTGCCAGCAGCCAAGACACGATCAATCAGCCCCAGCATTTT,CASSQDTINQPQHF
.,TRBV7-2,15,TRBJ1-2,.,TGTGCCAGCAGCTTTAACCTCCACAGGGCCTATGGCTACACCTTC,CASSFNLHRAYGYTF
TRBD1,TRBV29-1,15,TRBJ1-4,.,TGCAGCGTTGGTGGACAGGGCTACCCCAATGAAAAACTGTTTTTT,CSVGGQGYPNEKLFF
TRBD1,TRBV11-3,14,TRBJ2-7,.,TGTGCCAGCAGCGGGGGGACAGGGTCCTACGAGCAGTACTTC,CASSGGTGSYEQYF
TRBD1,TRBV6-5,15,TRBJ2-7,.,TGTGCCAGCAGCCTTACCGGGACAGGGTTCTACGAGCAGTACTTC,CASSLTGTGFYEQYF
TRBD1,TRBV19,13,TRBJ1-2,.,TGTGCCAGTAGTACCCAGGGGGCTCGCGGCTACACCTTC,CASSTQGARGYTF
TRBD1,TRBV9,14,TRBJ1-1,.,TGTGCCAGCAGCGCCCCGAGACAGGGGGCAAACGCTTTCTTT,CASSAPRQGANAFF
TRBD1,TRBV2,12,TRBJ2-1,.,TGTGCCAGCGGACAGGAGTACAATGAGCAGTTCTTC,CASGQEYNEQFF
.,TRBV7-9,11,TRBJ2-7,few,TGTGCCAGCAGCGTAAGTTACGAGCAGTACTTC,CASSVSYEQYF
.,TRBV28,13,TRBJ2-1,few,TGTGCCAGCAGATCTTGGGGGGCCAATGAGCAGTTCTTC,CASRSWGANEQFF
TRBD1,TRBV5-1,14,TRBJ2-7,.,TGCGCCAGCAGCTTGGCGAGACAGGGCGTCCAGCAGTACTTC,CASSLARQGVQQYF
.,TRBV14,17,TRBJ1-6,.,TGTGCCAGCAGCCAAGGATTTTGGACGTCCGATAATTCACCCCTCCACTTT,CASSQGFWTSDNSPLHF
.,TRBV19,15,TRBJ2-2,.,TGTGCCAGTAGTAAACTAGAGGGGGACACCGGGGAGCTGTTTTTT,CASSKLEGDTGELFF
.,TRBV27,15,TRBJ1-2,.,TGTGCCAGCAGTCACTACAGGGACTTTAACTATGGCTACACCTTC,CASSHYRDFNYGYTF
.,TRBV5-4,15,TRBJ1-2,.,TGTGCCAGCAGCTTGCCCTTATACAGGGACTATGGCTACACCTTC,CASSLPLYRDYGYTF
TRBD2,TRBV5-4,14,TRBJ2-7,.,TGTGCCAGCAGCTCTAGCGGGGGGTACTACGAGCAGTACTTC,CASSSSGGYYEQYF
.,TRBV24-1,12,TRBJ1-2,.,TGTGCCACCAGTCCGGGAAAGGCTGGCTACACCTTC,CATSPGKAGYTF
.,TRBV5-5,13,TRBJ1-4,once,TGTGCCAGCAGCTTGGTGTCGGGTGAAAAACTGTTTTTT,CASSLVSGEKLFF
.,TRBV30,14,TRBJ1-1,.,TGTGCCTGGAGTGGGGGACATCCGAACACTGAAGCTTTCTTT,CAWSGGHPNTEAFF
.,TRBV2,14,TRBJ2-1,once,TGTGCCAGCAGTGAATCGGGCGGGGTGAATGAGCAGTTCTTC,CASSESGGVNEQFF
.,TRBV28,16,TRBJ2-1,.,TGTGCCAGCAGTCCCCAGGGTAGCGCGAAATTTCCGGAGCAGTTCTTC,CASSPQGSAKFPEQFF
.,TRBV4-1,12,TRBJ1-2,.,TGCGCCAGCAGCCAAGGTGACTATGGCTACACCTTC,CASSQGDYGYTF
TRBD2,TRBV7-2,14,TRBJ2-7,.,TGTGCCAGCAGCCTAACTAGCGGCTCCTACGAGCAGTACTTC,CASSLTSGSYEQYF
.,TRBV10-3,11,TRBJ1-6,.,TGTGCCATCAGTGACAGTTCACCCCTCCACTTT,CAISDSSPLHF
.,TRBV24-1,16,TRBJ1-1,.,TGTGCCACCAGTCACGGGGTCAGCCCGATGAACACTGAAGCTTTCTTT,CATSHGVSPMNTEAFF
.,TRBV10-2,14,TRBJ2-7,.,TGCGCCAGCTTGAAGGCAGGGACCTCCTACGAGCAGTACTTC,CASLKAGTSYEQYF
.,TRBV12-3/TRBV12-4,11,TRBJ2-7,few,TGTGCCAGCAGTTTAGTGGAAGAGCAGTACTTC,CASSLVEEQYF
.,TRBV3-1/TRBV3-2,14,TRBJ2-5,.,TGTGCCAGCAGCCCGAACAGGGTCGTGGAGACCCAGTACTTC,CASSPNRVVETQYF
TRBD2,TRBV7-3,16,TRBJ2-3,.,TGTGCCAGCAGCTTAACAGGGACTAGCGGGGGAGATACGCAGTATTTT,CASSLTGTSGGDTQYF